Listed below are T cell receptor beta chains from one sample, sequenced in a study of cytomegalovirus exposure and HLA in healthy donors. This table comes from immunoSEQ multiplex PCR, and its TCRdb copy is limited to in-frame clones, with some not included. There are 210,000 or so clones in the sample; 77% occur only once, and 2.1% lies in the top ten. The sample taken for sequencing was PBMCs. These receptors came from a woman in her twenties or thirties in good health and CMV-seropositive. Each CDR3 is given without its conserved first and last residue.

CDR3 | V
ASRLAPGEGTYEQY | TRBV12-2
ASRDRVNEKLF | TRBV19
ASSPQVEQF | TRBV11-1
ASNSSNGGDISCNEQF | TRBV21-1
ASYPDREPYEQY | TRBV28
ASRTGRSEKLF | TRBV2
ASRGQGSSYTEAF | TRBV5-6
ASSFSGLEQF | TRBV11-1
ASSSKGGRGYNEQF | TRBV9
ASSDGGVLRELF | TRBV25-1
ASSLRQFANTGELF | TRBV5-1
ASSTGTGFRYGYT | TRBV5-4
ASSGRPGANVLT | TRBV6-1
ASAQGGASNYGYT | TRBV27
ASSFVTGGPGELF | TRBV7-9
ASSTQGWTEAF | TRBV7-9
ASSFIAAGPNEQF | TRBV5-6
ASSQEPQGNYGYT | TRBV4-3
ASSSHPSSGLSYEQY | TRBV13
ASSQGDGLAETQY | TRBV14
ASSVGYYGYT | TRBV7-2
AISPRAGAPIREQY | TRBV10-3
ASSFAVEQY | TRBV7-9
ATSRDPRGEQY | TRBV15
ASSPDRVRGETQY | TRBV18
ASSLERRGLTDTQY | TRBV5-1
ATSRNGFWEQF | TRBV15
AISHDLNNEQF | TRBV10-3
ASSLFGGQNTGELF | TRBV5-1
ASRPQGTTEAF | TRBV6-6
ASSLRTSGPYNEQF | TRBV5-4
ASSRMTGDGFYGYT | TRBV4-3
ASSPLRDTQY | TRBV9
ASSLLGQLTFGELF | TRBV28
ASTGDRNYGYT | TRBV5-1
ASSYGNLLAEYEQY | TRBV6-6
ASSPRGSYEQY | TRBV19
ASSLLGTGQGYEQY | TRBV6-7
ASSLSSGGSYNEQF | TRBV7-3
ASSSDRGYGYT | TRBV19
ASSLPSGQRFSPLH | TRBV7-2